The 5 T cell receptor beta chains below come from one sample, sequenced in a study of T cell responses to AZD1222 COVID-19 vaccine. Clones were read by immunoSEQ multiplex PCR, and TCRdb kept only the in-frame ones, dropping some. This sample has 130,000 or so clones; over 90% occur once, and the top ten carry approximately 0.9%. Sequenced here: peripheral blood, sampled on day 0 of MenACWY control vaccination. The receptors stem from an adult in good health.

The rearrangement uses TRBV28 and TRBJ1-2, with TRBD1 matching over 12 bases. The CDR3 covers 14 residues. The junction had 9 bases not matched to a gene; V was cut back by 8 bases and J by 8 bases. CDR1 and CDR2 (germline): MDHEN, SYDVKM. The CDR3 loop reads CASVPGQGAWGYTF. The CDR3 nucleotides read TGTGCCAGCGTACCGGGACAGGGGGCGTGGGGCTACACCTTC.

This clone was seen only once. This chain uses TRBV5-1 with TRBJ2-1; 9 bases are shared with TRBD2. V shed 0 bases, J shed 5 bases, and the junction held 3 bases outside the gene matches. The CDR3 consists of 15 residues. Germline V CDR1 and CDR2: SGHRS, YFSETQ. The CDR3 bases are TGCGCCAGCAGCTTGGGACTAGCGGCCCACAATGAGCAGTTCTTC. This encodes CASSLGLAAHNEQFF.

The CDR3 is CASSSPPGGFGYTF. DNA for the CDR3: TGTGCCAGCAGTTCTCCCCCAGGGGGCTTTGGCTACACCTTC. This chain links TRBV28 with TRBJ1-2; TRBD1 agrees at 8 bases. The germline CDR1 and CDR2 sequences are MDHEN and SYDVKM. V gave up 4 bases and J gave up 7 bases; unmatched junction bases: 8. There are 14 residues in the CDR3.

CDR3 DNA sequence: TGTGCCAGCAGCCAAGATGCCCCCCGGGCTAGCGGGAGTCCGGGGCACACAGATACGCAGTATTTT. It is translated as CASSQDAPRASGSPGHTDTQYF. The chain links TRBV4-2 to TRBJ2-3; 10 bases agree with TRBD2. V dropped 0 bases and J dropped 2; count of bases not matched to a gene: 20. This CDR3 is 22 amino acids long. CDR1 LGHNA and CDR2 YNFKEQ come from the germline V gene.

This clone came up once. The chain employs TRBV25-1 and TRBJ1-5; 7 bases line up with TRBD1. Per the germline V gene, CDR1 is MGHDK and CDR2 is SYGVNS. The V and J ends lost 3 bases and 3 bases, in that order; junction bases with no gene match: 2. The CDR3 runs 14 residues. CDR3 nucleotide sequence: TGTGCCAGCAGTGAGACAGGGATCAATCAGCCCCAGCATTTT. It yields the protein CASSETGINQPQHF.